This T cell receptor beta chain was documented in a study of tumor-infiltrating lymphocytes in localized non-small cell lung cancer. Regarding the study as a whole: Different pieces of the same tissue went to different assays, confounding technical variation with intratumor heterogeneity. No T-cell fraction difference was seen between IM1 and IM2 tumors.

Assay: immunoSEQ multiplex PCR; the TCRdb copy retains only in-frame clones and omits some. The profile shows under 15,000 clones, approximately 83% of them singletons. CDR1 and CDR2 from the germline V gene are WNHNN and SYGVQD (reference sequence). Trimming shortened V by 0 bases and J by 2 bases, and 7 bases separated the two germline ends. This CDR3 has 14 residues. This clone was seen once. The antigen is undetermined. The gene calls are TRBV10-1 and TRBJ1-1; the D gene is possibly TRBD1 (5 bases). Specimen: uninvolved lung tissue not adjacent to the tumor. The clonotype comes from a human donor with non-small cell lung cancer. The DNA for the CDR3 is TGCGCCAGCAGTGAGTCAAGGGGAAACACTGAAGCTTTCTTT. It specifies CASSESRGNTEAFF.